Each of the 21 T cell receptor beta chains below was sequenced from the same sample in a study of CD8 T cells in ankylosing spondylitis listed by TCRdb under 2017. Results the study describes overall, beyond this receptor: Blood from ankylosing spondylitis patients appeared to be characterized by a TCR beta motif composed of under 10 highly homologous amino acid variants.

The library was obtained by 5' RACE. Sequenced using an Illumina HiSeq 2500. The public reads were reanalyzed by TCRdb: fastp trimming at Q25, MiXCR alignment, in-frame beta chains only. Here each entry gathers all rows of one CDR3 protein and keeps the most common genes and DNA. In all, the sample holds about 510,000 distinct CDR3 sequences, and approximately 5.3% of those were seen once. The ten largest clones represent under 4.5% of the sample. Their target antigens are unknown. Material: blood, either unsorted or a sorted T cell fraction (not recorded which). The origin of the receptors is a male donor with ankylosing spondylitis.

This clonotype was detected many times. CDR3 protein: CASSFHPGTSLSYNEQFF. In DNA form, the CDR3 reads TGTGCCAGCAGTTTCCATCCTGGGACCTCTCTCTCCTACAATGAGCAGTTCTTC. J is TRBJ2-1 and V is TRBV12-3 or TRBV12-4; TRBD1 or TRBD2 may be the D gene (5 bases each). The CDR3 sequence is 18 residues long. V lost 3 bases and J 0 bases, leaving 18 bases between the germline ends.

This clonotype was found many times. The chain carries TRBV12-3 or TRBV12-4 and TRBJ2-5; 16 bases line up with TRBD2. V shed 0 bases and J 5 bases; nucleotides not matched to a gene: 6. The CDR3 length is 18 residues. The CDR3 region has the DNA TGTGCCAGCAGTTTAGCTACGGGACTAGCGGGGGGGCGGGAGACCCAGTACTTC. Its translation: CASSLATGLAGGRETQYF.

In this sample, this clonotype turned up a few times. V is TRBV20-1 and J is TRBJ2-7, with D maybe TRBD1 (5 bases). This CDR3 spans 13 amino acids. Germline CDR1 is DFQATT and CDR2 is SNEGSKA (reference sequence). Deletions cut 4 bases from V and 1 base from J, with 11 bases between. For the CDR3, the DNA is TGCAGTGCTAACCCGGACACATCCTACGAGCAGTACTTC. It codes for CSANPDTSYEQYF.

At least ten counts were recorded for this clonotype. CDR3 sequence (DNA): TGTGCCAGCAGCTTAGAAATAGGATGGTCCTACGAGCAGTACTTC. As protein: CASSLEIGWSYEQYF. The V call is TRBV11-2, the J call TRBJ2-7; D not resolved. CDR3 length equals 15 residues. Germline V CDR1 and CDR2: SGHAT, FQNNGV. Trimming left V 0 bases short and J 1 base short, with 10 bases between.

This clonotype has a count of ten or more. The J gene is TRBJ2-7, the V gene TRBV7-8; D call uncertain. This CDR3 has 15 amino acids. Germline V CDR1 and CDR2: SGHVS, FQNEAQ. V lost 4 bases, J lost 0 bases, and 13 bases lay in between. CDR3 loop: CASSSKRTASYEQYF. The CDR3 nucleotides read TGTGCCAGCAGCTCAAAGAGGACCGCCTCCTACGAGCAGTACTTC.

This chain connects TRBV3-1 to TRBJ2-2; tentative D call: TRBD2 (5 bases). The V end lost 1 base, the J end lost 10 bases, and 22 bases lay between the germline ends. Germline-derived CDR1 and CDR2 are LGHDT and YNNKEL (reference sequence). The CDR3 is 17 amino acids. The CDR3 loop is CASSQVPPTKRAEELFF. The DNA for the CDR3 is TGTGCCAGCAGCCAAGTGCCCCCGACAAAGAGGGCGGAGGAGCTGTTTTTT.

This clonotype was counted many times. The V and J genes are TRBV12-3 or TRBV12-4 and TRBJ1-1, with D uncertain. The germline V and J ends were trimmed by 3 bases and 10 bases, with 12 bases remaining between them. This CDR3 has 12 residues. CDR3 loop: CASSFGSLGAFF. DNA for the CDR3: TGTGCCAGCAGTTTCGGGTCGCTAGGAGCTTTCTTT.

There are many counts of this clonotype. The gene calls are TRBV24-1 and TRBJ1-5; maybe TRBD1 (5 bases). Germline V gene sequence: CDR1 KGHDR, CDR2 SFDVKD. The CDR3 length is 16 residues. V was pared by 3 bases and J by 1 base, with 12 bases between. The CDR3: CATSDPTKGSNQPQHF. CDR3 in DNA: TGTGCCACCAGTGATCCTACTAAGGGGAGCAATCAGCCCCAGCATTTT.

The chain carries TRBV19 and TRBJ2-5; D not certain. CDR3 length: 13 residues. Germline assignment: CDR1 LNHDA and CDR2 SQIVND (reference sequence). V lost 3 bases to trimming and J lost 1 base, with 6 bases between them. The CDR3 bases are TGTGCCAGTAGTATTCTAGTCCAAGAGACCCAGTACTTC. This gives the protein CASSILVQETQYF.

The V and J genes are TRBV12-3 or TRBV12-4 and TRBJ1-5; 10 bases fit TRBD1. The trim removed 1 base at V and 0 bases at J, leaving 18 bases unmatched. The CDR3 is made up of 22 amino acids. DNA for the CDR3: TGTGCCAGCAGTTTAGTTTCTGCCATCGGGGGACAGGGGACCTATAGCAATCAGCCCCAGCATTTT. Its protein is CASSLVSAIGGQGTYSNQPQHF.

The chain couples TRBV7-2 to TRBJ1-1; the D is unclear. Germline loops: CDR1 SGHTA, CDR2 FQGNSA. V lost 5 bases, J lost 12 bases, and 22 bases lay in between. The CDR3 totals 14 residues. As DNA, the CDR3 is TGTGCCAGCAGCCCTGGCGCAGCGAACACTGAGCCTTTCTTT. Amino acids: CASSPGAANTEPFF.

This clonotype was detected ten times or more. The chain has TRBV5-1 and TRBJ2-2, with TRBD2 identical over 7 bases. CDR3 size: 15 residues. Germline CDR1 and CDR2: SGHRS and YFSETQ. After removal of 0 bases from V and 3 bases from J, the junction contained 2 bases not matched to a gene. CDR3 DNA: TGCGCCAGCAGCTTGGCGGGACTACACACCGGGGAGCTGTTTTTT. Its translation: CASSLAGLHTGELFF.

In its sample, this clonotype was seen many times. The V and J genes are TRBV20-1 and TRBJ2-2; unclear D gene. The CDR3 length is 15 residues. The germline V and J ends were trimmed by 0 bases and 8 bases, with 16 bases remaining between them. Germline lookup yields CDR1 DFQATT and CDR2 SNEGSKA (reference sequence). The CDR3 loop is CSAREYSRAPGELFF. The DNA of the CDR3 is TGCAGTGCTAGAGAGTATAGCCGGGCCCCAGGGGAGCTGTTTTTT.

This clonotype was seen ten or more times. The V gene is TRBV7-2, the J gene TRBJ2-1; 10 bases match TRBD2. The V and J ends lost 5 bases and 8 bases, in that order; junction bases with no gene match: 6. Germline CDR1 and CDR2: SGHTA and FQGNSA. The CDR3 has 14 amino acids. The CDR3 DNA reads TGTGCCAGCAGCGTCCCACTAGCGGGGTATGAGCAGTTCTTC. This encodes CASSVPLAGYEQFF.

This clonotype occurred many times. This chain joins TRBV20-1 and TRBJ2-1, with a weak D call TRBD2 (6 bases). Trimming removed 6 bases from V and 3 bases from J, with 21 bases in between. The CDR3 consists of 16 residues. Germline CDR1 reads DFQATT; CDR2 reads SNEGSKA (reference sequence). The DNA of the CDR3 is TGCAGTGCACCCAGGAGGCCTAGCGTGCGCTACAATGAGCAGTTCTTC. This encodes CSAPRRPSVRYNEQFF.

This clonotype was counted many times. This chain joins TRBV28 and TRBJ1-1; D is possibly TRBD1 (6 bases). The CDR3 totals 15 residues. Germline lookup yields CDR1 MDHEN and CDR2 SYDVKM. V lost 3 bases and J lost 3, with 14 bases in between. The CDR3 is CASSFWGGADTEAFF. CDR3 nucleotide sequence: TGTGCCAGCAGTTTTTGGGGGGGCGCGGACACTGAAGCTTTCTTT.

This clonotype was detected many times. V and J are TRBV10-3 and TRBJ2-4, with a tentative D call TRBD1 (6 bases). Germline V gene sequence: CDR1 ENHRY, CDR2 SYGVKD. V lost 2 bases and J lost 0, with 11 bases in between. The CDR3 loop spans 16 amino acids. CDR3 amino acids: CAISEVQGQAKNIQYF. DNA of the CDR3: TGTGCCATCAGTGAGGTACAGGGTCAAGCCAAAAACATTCAGTACTTC.

This clonotype was recorded many times. The chain uses TRBV4-1 and TRBJ2-7; D possibly corresponds to TRBD2 (5 bases). V shed 1 base and J shed 9 bases, with 16 bases lying between them. This CDR3 contains 14 residues. CDR1 is MGHRA and CDR2 is YSYEKL in the germline V gene. This CDR3 reads CASSQGLLSYPQYF. The CDR3 DNA follows: TGCGCCAGCAGCCAAGGACTACTTAGTTACCCGCAGTACTTC.

On this clonotype: Possible read error: a much larger clone is one base away. The V and J genes are TRBV6-5 and TRBJ2-6; 9 bases line up with TRBD1. The CDR3 covers 18 residues. CDR1 and CDR2 from the germline V gene are MNHEY and SVGAGI. The CDR3 here is CASSSLTGGLTGANDLTF. The CDR3 coding sequence is TGTGCCAGCAGTTCGTTGACAGGGGGTCTGACCGGGGCCAACGACCTGACTTTC.

This clonotype was detected many times. V is TRBV28 and J is TRBJ2-5; D is perhaps TRBD1 (6 bases). The V end was cut by 3 bases, the J end by 2 bases, with 16 bases between. Germline CDR1 MDHEN, CDR2 SYDVKM. This CDR3 has 16 residues. The CDR3 DNA sequence: TGTGCCAGCAGTTTCAGGGGCCTGATGGGGCAAGAGACCCAGTACTTC. Amino acid sequence: CASSFRGLMGQETQYF.

This clonotype was counted only a few times. This rearrangement joins TRBV28 to TRBJ1-6; D unresolved. CDR3 size: 14 residues. V was clipped by 0 bases and J by 8 bases, with 8 bases between them. The germline CDR1 and CDR2 sequences are MDHEN and SYDVKM. The CDR3 bases are TGTGCCAGCAGTTTATGGGAGATCTATTCACCCCTCCACTTT. Protein: CASSLWEIYSPLHF.